Each of the 23 T cell receptor beta chains below was sequenced from the same sample in a study of control samples from healthy donors and cancer patients. Repertoires were generated with immunoSEQ multiplex PCR, while TCRdb's copy carries only in-frame clones and drops some. Of around 140,000 clones listed, roughly 86% are singletons. Sample: PBMCs. The receptors here all came from a man in his forties or fifties with head and neck cancer.

CDR3 amino acids: CASSLAGGTGELFF. CDR3 sequence (DNA): TGTGCCAGCAGCTTAGCAGGGGGCACCGGGGAGCTGTTTTTT. The genes are TRBV7-9 and TRBJ2-2; D possibly corresponds to TRBD1 (6 bases). The CDR3 sequence is 14 residues long. Looked up from germline, CDR1 is SEHNR and CDR2 is FQNEAQ (reference sequence). V lost 0 bases and J lost 4, with 6 bases in between.

The V gene is TRBV6-6, the J gene TRBJ2-7; 7 nucleotides line up with TRBD1. The CDR3 length is 15 residues. The junction had 7 bases not matched to a gene; V was cut back by 4 bases and J by 1 base. CDR1 and CDR2 from the germline V gene are MNHNY and SVGAGI (reference sequence). The CDR3 region is CASSSTGTVSYEQYF. The CDR3 DNA reads as TGTGCCAGCAGTTCTACCGGGACAGTTTCCTACGAGCAGTACTTC.

This rearrangement joins TRBV5-1 to TRBJ1-2; possible D gene TRBD1, 6 bases. CDR1 is SGHRS and CDR2 is YFSETQ in the germline V gene. Trimming removed 0 bases at V and 1 base at J, with 7 bases between. This CDR3 contains 14 residues. CDR3 region: CASSLGTVNYGYTF. The CDR3 bases are TGCGCCAGCAGCTTGGGGACAGTTAACTATGGCTACACCTTC.

This clone was observed a few times. This chain joins TRBV6-1 and TRBJ1-5; the D is unclear. Trimming removed 3 bases at V and 2 bases at J, with 5 bases between. The CDR3 totals 13 residues. Germline V CDR1 and CDR2: MNHNS, SASEGT. CDR3 coding DNA: TGTGCCAGCAGTGAGTACGGCAATCAGCCCCAGCATTTT. Protein: CASSEYGNQPQHF.

The rearrangement uses TRBV27 and TRBJ2-5; 8 nucleotides match TRBD1. Germline values: CDR1 MNHEY, CDR2 SMNVEV (reference sequence). The CDR3 totals 14 residues. The junction had 7 bases not matched to a gene; V was cut back by 4 bases and J by 6 bases. CDR3 amino acids: CASSSRGRLQTQYF. The CDR3 DNA follows: TGTGCCAGCAGTTCCAGGGGGCGCCTACAGACCCAGTACTTC.

The J gene is TRBJ2-1, the V gene TRBV30; no clear D gene. The V gene's germline CDR1 is GTSNPN and CDR2 SVGIG (reference sequence). Trimming took 5 bases from V and 12 from J, leaving 20 bases between them. The CDR3 consists of 13 residues. CDR3 region: CAWYTQTVARQFF. In DNA, the CDR3 is TGTGCCTGGTATACCCAGACCGTCGCTAGGCAGTTCTTC.

This chain joins TRBV7-9 and TRBJ2-7, with no clear D. With 6 bases removed from V and 6 bases from J, the gap between germline ends came to 15 bases. The CDR3 extends over 13 amino acids. Germline CDR1 SEHNR, CDR2 FQNEAQ (reference sequence). The DNA of the CDR3 is TGTGCCAGCAGTCAAGGGCTAGTCGGCGAGCAGTACTTC. Protein: CASSQGLVGEQYF.

This rearrangement joins TRBV15 to TRBJ2-1, with 11 bases matching TRBD2. Losses at the gene ends were 0 bases for V and 6 bases for J; bases not matched to a gene: 7. This CDR3 comprises 17 residues. Germline CDR1 is LNHNV and CDR2 is YYDKDF (reference sequence). The CDR3, as DNA: TGTGCCACCAGCAGAGATAGGGTAGCGGGAGGGTTCAATGAGCAGTTCTTC. Translated: CATSRDRVAGGFNEQFF.

As DNA, the CDR3 is TGTGCCAGCCTTAACCCCACAGGGAGCGGCAATCAGCCCCAGCATTTT. It specifies CASLNPTGSGNQPQHF. V gene TRBV6-4 combines with J gene TRBJ1-5, with D possibly being TRBD1 (6 bases). From germline, CDR1 is MRHNA and CDR2 SNTAGT. V was clipped by 8 bases and J by 2 bases, with 19 bases between them. The CDR3 spans 16 residues.

A word on this clone: The same CDR3 arises from other DNA sequences in this sample as well. V and J are TRBV5-1 and TRBJ2-3; D might be TRBD1 (6 bases). This CDR3 is 16 amino acids long. CDR1 is SGHRS and CDR2 is YFSETQ in the germline V gene. V was cut by 0 bases and J by 1 base, with 12 bases left in between. The CDR3 DNA sequence: TGCGCCAGCAGCTTGGGAGGACAGCCAGGCACAGATACGCAGTATTTT. This sequence encodes CASSLGGQPGTDTQYF.

V is TRBV27 and J is TRBJ1-5, with 7 bases aligning to TRBD1. The CDR3 runs 16 residues. Germline V gene lookup returns CDR1 MNHEY and CDR2 SMNVEV (reference sequence). V shed 5 bases, J shed 2 bases, and the junction held 9 bases outside the gene matches. The CDR3 region is CASSQGGAGGNQPQHF. The CDR3 coding sequence is TGTGCCAGCAGTCAAGGGGGCGCCGGGGGCAATCAGCCCCAGCATTTT.

V gene TRBV19 combines with J gene TRBJ2-1; D possibly corresponds to TRBD2 (5 bases). Germline V gene sequence: CDR1 LNHDA, CDR2 SQIVND (reference sequence). V was pared by 8 bases and J by 5 bases, with 16 bases between. This CDR3 has 14 residues. CDR3 in amino acids: CASRHFGIHNEQFF. The CDR3 coding sequence is TGTGCCAGTCGTCACTTCGGGATCCACAATGAGCAGTTCTTC. Combining the CDR3 with reference TRBV19 and TRBJ2-1 gives the whole variable domain DGGITQSPKYLFRKEGQNVTLSCEQNLNHDAMYWYRQDPGQGLRLIYYSQIVNDFQKGDIAEGYSVSREKKESFPLTVTSAQKNPTAFYLCASRHFGIHNEQFFGPGTRLTVL.

The CDR3 region is CASSRGPGASTDTQYF. CDR3 sequence (DNA): TGTGCCAGCTCTAGGGGGCCGGGGGCCAGCACAGATACGCAGTATTTT. V is TRBV18 and J is TRBJ2-3; perhaps TRBD1 as D (7 bases). Germline loops: CDR1 KGHSH, CDR2 LQKENI. The CDR3 is 16 amino acids. V was trimmed by 6 bases and J by 0 bases, leaving 16 bases between them.

J is TRBJ2-1 and V is TRBV9; D gene ambiguous. The germline CDR1 and CDR2 sequences are SGDLS and YYNGEE. The CDR3 length is 14 residues. The V and J ends lost 0 bases and 10 bases respectively, with 14 bases between them. The CDR3 DNA reads as TGTGCCAGCAGCGTAGATGGTCGTCCCCTGGAGCAGTTCTTC. It yields the protein CASSVDGRPLEQFF. The full variable domain, rest sourced from reference TRBV9 and TRBJ2-1, is DSGVTQTPKHLITATGQRVTLRCSPRSGDLSVYWYQQSLDQGLQFLIQYYNGEERAKGNILERFSAQQFPDLHSELNLSSLELGDSALYFCASSVDGRPLEQFFGPGTRLTVL.

This chain connects TRBV27 to TRBJ2-2; D possibly corresponds to TRBD1 (6 bases). The CDR3 has 15 residues. The V and J ends lost 7 bases and 3 bases respectively, with 15 bases between them. CDR1 is MNHEY and CDR2 is SMNVEV in the germline V gene (reference sequence). The chain's CDR3 is CASTLSGQYTGELFF. CDR3 nucleotide sequence: TGTGCCAGCACCCTATCCGGACAGTACACCGGGGAGCTGTTTTTT.

The CDR3 here is CASSGSSYNSPLHF. CDR3 in DNA: TGTGCCAGCAGTGGCAGCTCCTATAATTCACCCCTCCACTTT. This sequence joins TRBV2 and TRBJ1-6; D uncertain. CDR3 length equals 14 residues. V was pared by 4 bases and J by 0 bases, with 4 bases between. Per the germline V gene, CDR1 is SNHLY and CDR2 is FYNNEI.

The V call is TRBV9, the J call TRBJ2-1, with D possibly being TRBD1 (5 bases). The V end was cut by 3 bases, the J end by 0 bases, with 13 bases between. The CDR3 extends over 16 amino acids. Germline-derived CDR1 and CDR2 are SGDLS and YYNGEE. The CDR3 region is CASSGDSYSSYNEQFF. In nucleotides, the CDR3 is TGTGCCAGCAGCGGTGACAGTTACAGCTCCTACAATGAGCAGTTCTTC.

This chain connects TRBV4-1 to TRBJ2-7; 7 nucleotides align to TRBD2. V lost 4 bases, J lost 2 bases, and 5 bases stayed unmatched. CDR3 length: 14 residues. Germline CDR1 reads MGHRA; CDR2 reads YSYEKL. The CDR3 is CASSPPGGTYEQYF. CDR3 bases: TGCGCCAGCAGCCCTCCGGGGGGAACCTACGAGCAGTACTTC.

The rearrangement uses TRBV3-1 (or the pseudogene TRBV3-2) and TRBJ1-4, with D perhaps matching TRBD1 (5 bases). This CDR3 has 15 amino acids. V was clipped by 4 bases and J by 7 bases, with 16 bases between them. From germline, CDR1 is LGHDT and CDR2 YNNKEL (reference sequence). The CDR3 DNA sequence: TGTGCCAGCAGCCCCACCGGGACTCGAGGTGAAAAACTGTTTTTT. It translates to CASSPTGTRGEKLFF.

The V and J genes are TRBV6-5 and TRBJ1-4; D unresolved. The CDR3 runs to 13 residues. The germline gives CDR1 MNHEY, CDR2 SVGAGI. The V end lost 4 bases, the J end lost 7 bases, and 10 bases lay between the germline ends. CDR3 sequence (DNA): TGTGCCAGCAGTTCCGCCCAAAGTGAAAAACTGTTTTTT. This encodes CASSSAQSEKLFF.

The rearrangement links TRBV15 to TRBJ1-4; 8 bases fit TRBD1. V dropped 4 bases and J dropped 0; count of bases not matched to a gene: 13. Germline V lookup: CDR1 LNHNV, CDR2 YYDKDF (reference sequence). CDR3 size: 19 residues. CDR3 DNA: TGTGCCACCAGCACCAGGGGGCCATCTACCCCGGCAACTAATGAAAAACTGTTTTTT. Protein product: CATSTRGPSTPATNEKLFF.

The chain is built from TRBV19 and TRBJ2-1; 7 bases agree with TRBD2. Germline V gene sequence: CDR1 LNHDA, CDR2 SQIVND (reference sequence). This CDR3 comprises 15 residues. The V gene end was trimmed by 3 bases and the J gene end by 5 bases; junction bases not matched to a gene: 7. DNA of the CDR3: TGTGCCAGTAGTATTCTTACGCTAGCGGACAATGAGCAGTTCTTC. It encodes CASSILTLADNEQFF.

Worth noting for this clone: The junction shows a germline mismatch at one end, possibly a read error. The chain links TRBV28 to TRBJ1-2; D is possibly TRBD1 (5 bases). This CDR3 has 13 residues. In germline, CDR1 is MDHEN, CDR2 SYDVKM. The CDR3 loop reads CAGSPTVDYGYTF. The CDR3, as DNA: TGTGCCGGCAGCCCGACAGTAGACTATGGCTACACCTTC.